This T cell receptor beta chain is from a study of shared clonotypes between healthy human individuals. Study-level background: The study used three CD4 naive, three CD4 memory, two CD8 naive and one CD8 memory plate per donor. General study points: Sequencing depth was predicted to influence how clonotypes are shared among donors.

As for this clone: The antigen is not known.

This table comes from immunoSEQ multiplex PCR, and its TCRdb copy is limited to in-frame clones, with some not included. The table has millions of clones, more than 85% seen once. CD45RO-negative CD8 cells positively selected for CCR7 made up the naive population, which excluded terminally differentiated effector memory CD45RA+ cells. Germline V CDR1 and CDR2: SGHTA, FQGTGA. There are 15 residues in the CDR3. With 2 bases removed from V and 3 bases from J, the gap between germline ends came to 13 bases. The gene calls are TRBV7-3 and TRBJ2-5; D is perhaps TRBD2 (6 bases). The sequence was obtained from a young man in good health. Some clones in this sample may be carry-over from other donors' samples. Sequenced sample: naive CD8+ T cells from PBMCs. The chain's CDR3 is CASSLGRTNKETQYF. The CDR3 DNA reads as TGTGCCAGCAGCTTAGGGAGGACTAACAAAGAGACCCAGTACTTC.